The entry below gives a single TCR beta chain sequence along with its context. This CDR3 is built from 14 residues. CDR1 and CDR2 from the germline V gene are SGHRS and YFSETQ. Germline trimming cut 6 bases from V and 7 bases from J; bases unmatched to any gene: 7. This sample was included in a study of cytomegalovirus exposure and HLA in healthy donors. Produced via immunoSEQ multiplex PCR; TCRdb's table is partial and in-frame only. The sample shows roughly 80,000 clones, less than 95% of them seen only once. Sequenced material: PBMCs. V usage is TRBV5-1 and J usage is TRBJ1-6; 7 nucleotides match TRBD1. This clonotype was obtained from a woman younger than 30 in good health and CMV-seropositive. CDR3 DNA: TGCGCCAGCACCCCCGGGACAGTGAATTCACCCCTCCACTTT. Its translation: CASTPGTVNSPLHF.